This T cell receptor beta chain appears in the sequencing data of a study of OX40 agonist ivuxolimab in advanced cancers. Study overall: A diagnosis of hepatocellular carcinoma, melanoma, renal cell or head and neck cancer was present in dose-escalation patients.

CDR1 and CDR2 from the germline V gene are MNHEY and SMNVEV (reference sequence). This CDR3 is 15 amino acids long. J gave up 7 bases and V 5 bases, and 11 bases lay outside the gene matches. This clone was counted a single time. The data were produced by immunoSEQ multiplex PCR, yet TCRdb's version contains in-frame clones alone and is incomplete. This table holds fewer than 25,000 clones, approximately 80% found once. This specimen was CD4+ or CD8+ T cells sorted from blood, taken in a trial of the OX40 agonist ivuxolimab. V usage is TRBV27 and J usage is TRBJ2-3; 8 nucleotides line up with TRBD2. The sequence was obtained from an adult with an advanced solid tumor such as melanoma, head and neck, liver or kidney cancer. The CDR3 reads CASSPSGGGRNTQYF. In nucleotides, the CDR3 is TGTGCCAGCAGTCCCTCGGGGGGGGGCAGGAATACGCAGTATTTT.